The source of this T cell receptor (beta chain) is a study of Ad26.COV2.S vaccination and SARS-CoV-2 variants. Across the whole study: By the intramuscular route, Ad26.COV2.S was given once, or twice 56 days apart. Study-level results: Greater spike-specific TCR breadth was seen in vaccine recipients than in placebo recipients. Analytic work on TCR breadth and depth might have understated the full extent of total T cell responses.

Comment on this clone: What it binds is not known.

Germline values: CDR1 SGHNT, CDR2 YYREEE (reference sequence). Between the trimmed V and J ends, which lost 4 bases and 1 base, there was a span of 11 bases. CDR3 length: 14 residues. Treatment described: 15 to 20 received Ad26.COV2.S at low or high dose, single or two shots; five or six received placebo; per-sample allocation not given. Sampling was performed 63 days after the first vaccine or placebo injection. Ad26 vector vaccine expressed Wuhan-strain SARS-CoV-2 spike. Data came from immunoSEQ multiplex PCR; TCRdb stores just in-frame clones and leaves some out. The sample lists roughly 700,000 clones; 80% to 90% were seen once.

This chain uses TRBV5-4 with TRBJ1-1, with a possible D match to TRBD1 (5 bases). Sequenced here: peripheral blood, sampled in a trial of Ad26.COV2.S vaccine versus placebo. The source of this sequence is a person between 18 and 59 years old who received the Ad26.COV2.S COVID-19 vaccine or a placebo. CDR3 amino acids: CASSIVTGNTEAFF. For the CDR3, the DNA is TGTGCCAGCAGCATAGTTACAGGGAACACTGAAGCTTTCTTT.